The clone carrying this T cell receptor (beta chain) showed up just once. The CDR3 totals 15 residues. Between the trimmed V and J ends, which lost 5 bases and 4 bases, there was a span of 15 bases. CDR1 and CDR2 (germline): SGHVS, FQNEAQ. The data are from a study of technical replicates of blood from several donors. Sequenced by immunoSEQ multiplex PCR; TCRdb stores in-frame clones only, minus some. The repertoire holds tens of thousands of clones, with about nine tenths as singletons. Sequenced: PBMCs. The TCR originated in a human donor in good health. Some clones in this sample may be carry-over from other donors' samples. The V and J genes are TRBV7-8 and TRBJ1-3; a possible D gene is TRBD1 (5 bases). The CDR3 nucleotides read TGTGCCAGCAGCCTGTTAGGGGAACCGGGAAACACCATATATTTT. Its protein product is CASSLLGEPGNTIYF. The complete variable domain, with remaining parts taken from reference TRBV7-8 and TRBJ1-3, reads GAGVSQSPRYKVAKRGQDVALRCDPISGHVSLFWYQQALGQGPEFLTYFQNEAQLDKSGLPSDRFFAERPEGSVSTLKIQRTQQEDSAVYLCASSLLGEPGNTIYFGEGSWLTVV.